The 9 T cell receptor beta chains in this list originate from one sample, sequenced in a study of neurological immune-mediated disorders. TCRdb re-called the 5' RACE reads with MiXCR, one entry per CDR3 protein. Counted here are approximately 90,000 distinct CDR3 sequences, roughly 4% occurring once; the ten biggest clones make up around 6%. The sample taken for sequencing was PBMCs. The receptors here all came from a woman between 18 and 29 years old with multiple sclerosis.

This clonotype has just a few counts. A read error may explain this, as a much larger clone is one base away. The chain carries TRBV5-5 and TRBJ1-2; a possible D gene is TRBD1 (5 bases). The germline gives CDR1 SGHKS, CDR2 YYEKEE (reference sequence). Trimming removed 0 bases from V and 14 bases from J, with 11 bases in between. This CDR3 contains 11 residues. The DNA for the CDR3 is TGTGCCAGCAGCTTGGATTCGGGGCAAACCTTC. Amino acid sequence: CASSLDSGQTF.

This clonotype has at least ten counts. This sequence joins TRBV10-3 and TRBJ2-5; D is perhaps TRBD2 (5 bases). V dropped 2 bases and J dropped 5 bases, with 18 bases sitting between them. The CDR3 extends over 16 amino acids. CDR1 and CDR2 from the germline V gene are ENHRY and SYGVKD. This chain's CDR3 is CAISEPPATSGETQYF. DNA for the CDR3: TGTGCCATCAGTGAGCCTCCCGCGACGTCGGGGGAGACCCAGTACTTC.

The table lists this clonotype with many counts. This sequence joins TRBV5-1 and TRBJ1-1; D not certain. The CDR3 contains 15 residues. Trimming pared 0 bases from V and 3 bases from J, leaving 12 bases between. CDR1 and CDR2 (germline): SGHRS, YFSETQ. DNA for the CDR3: TGCGCCAGCAGCTTGGGGGGAATGGGAGACACTGAAGCTTTCTTT. This encodes CASSLGGMGDTEAFF.

At least ten counts were recorded for this clonotype. V gene TRBV11-2 combines with J gene TRBJ2-7, with D tentatively TRBD1 (6 bases). The V end was cut by 6 bases, the J end by 6 bases, with 15 bases between. The CDR3 is 13 residues long. From germline, CDR1 is SGHAT and CDR2 FQNNGV. CDR3 bases: TGTGCCAGCAGGTCCAACAGGGCCCTCGAGCAGTACTTC. Protein product: CASRSNRALEQYF.

This clonotype has ten or more counts. This chain joins TRBV20-1 and TRBJ2-7, with D hard to call. Trimming took 6 bases from V and 6 from J, leaving 18 bases between them. Per the germline V gene, CDR1 is DFQATT and CDR2 is SNEGSKA (reference sequence). The CDR3 totals 13 residues. CDR3 amino acids: CSAPEPESPEQYF. The DNA of the CDR3 is TGCAGTGCCCCAGAGCCGGAATCCCCCGAGCAGTACTTC.

This clonotype showed up many times. The rearrangement joins TRBV12-3 or TRBV12-4 to TRBJ2-3, with a weak D call TRBD2 (6 bases). V shed 6 bases and J shed 3 bases, with 13 bases lying between them. CDR3 length equals 14 residues. In DNA form, the CDR3 reads TGTGCCAGCAGGGAGGGCGTTTCTACAGATACGCAGTATTTT. Protein product: CASREGVSTDTQYF.

This clonotype was counted many times. This chain connects TRBV3-1 to TRBJ2-1; 10 bases are a match to TRBD2. This CDR3 comprises 18 residues. Germline trimming cut 2 bases from V and 8 bases from J; bases unmatched to any gene: 15. Germline assignment: CDR1 LGHDT and CDR2 YNNKEL (reference sequence). The CDR3 nucleotides are TGTGCCAGCAGCCAATTTCGTACTCAGCGGGGGGGCGTCCATGAGCAGTTCTTC. It translates to CASSQFRTQRGGVHEQFF.

The table lists this clonotype with many counts. One end of the junction fails to match germline, which may point to a read error. The rearrangement links TRBV7-7 to TRBJ2-5; D is ambiguous. Germline loops: CDR1 SSHAT, CDR2 FNYEAQ (reference sequence). CDR3 length: 13 residues. CDR3 DNA: TGTGCTAGCAGCTTCAGCGATCAAGAGACCCAGTACTTC. Protein: CASSFSDQETQYF.

This clonotype appeared a few times. The chain employs TRBV20-1 and TRBJ2-1, with 7 nucleotides matching TRBD2. Unmatched junction bases numbered 7, after V lost 6 bases and J lost 8 bases. Germline V CDR1 and CDR2: DFQATT, SNEGSKA (reference sequence). The CDR3 extends over 12 amino acids. The CDR3 coding sequence is TGCAGTGCAGGGCGGGGGATTGATGAGCAGTTCTTC. It is translated as CSAGRGIDEQFF.